These 8 T cell receptor beta chains were sequenced from one sample in a study of human T cells and chemical hapten exposure. MiXCR, applied by TCRdb to the RACE reads, yields one record per CDR3 protein. The profile shows 85,000 to 120,000 distinct CDR3 sequences, more than 10% of them singletons. This sample's time point: pre-sensitization, week 0. Treatment here: therapeutic diphenylcyclopropenone sensitization with weekly scalp DPC. Source: whole blood, taken in connection with sensitization to the hapten diphenylcyclopropenone (DPC). These receptors all stem from a woman aged 45-65 years with alopecia areata. Some clones in this sample may be carry-over from other donors' samples.

This clonotype was observed a handful of times. This chain uses TRBV20-1 with TRBJ2-7; D remains unclear. There are 14 residues in the CDR3. V dropped 0 bases and J dropped 6 bases, with 15 bases sitting between them. CDR1 and CDR2 from the germline V gene are DFQATT and SNEGSKA (reference sequence). The CDR3 nucleotides are TGCAGTGCTAGAGAGGGGAAGGGAACTCTCGAGCAGTACTTC. Protein: CSAREGKGTLEQYF.

Ten or more counts support this clonotype. The rearrangement uses TRBV7-9 and TRBJ1-1; TRBD1 is a possible D gene (5 bases). Germline V CDR1 and CDR2: SEHNR, FQNEAQ (reference sequence). Trimming pared 6 bases from V and 3 bases from J, leaving 17 bases between. The CDR3 sequence is 15 residues long. CDR3 sequence (DNA): TGTGCCAGCAGAGGTGGCAGGGTCTGGGACACTGAAGCTTTCTTT. This sequence encodes CASRGGRVWDTEAFF.

A few counts support this clonotype. This rearrangement joins TRBV18 to TRBJ1-4; perhaps TRBD1 as D (5 bases). Looked up from germline, CDR1 is KGHSH and CDR2 is LQKENI. V was clipped by 2 bases and J by 0 bases, with 16 bases between them. This CDR3 contains 18 residues. CDR3 sequence (DNA): TGTGCCAGCTCACCAAACCCCCTCGGGGGGACAACTAATGAAAAACTGTTTTTT. Translated: CASSPNPLGGTTNEKLFF. The entire variable domain, with the rest obtained from reference TRBV18 and TRBJ1-4, is as follows: NAGVMQNPRHLVRRRGQEARLRCSPMKGHSHVYWYRQLPEEGLKFMVYLQKENIIDESGMPKERFSAEFPKEGPSILRIQQVVRGDSAAYFCASSPNPLGGTTNEKLFFGSGTQLSVL.

This sequence joins TRBV5-1 and TRBJ2-7; D is tentatively TRBD1 or TRBD2 (5 bases each). This CDR3 has 14 residues. V lost 7 bases and J lost 6, with 20 bases in between. Germline CDR1 and CDR2: SGHRS and YFSETQ. The CDR3 protein is CASGTVAGLGEQYF. CDR3 coding DNA: TGCGCCAGCGGGACGGTTGCGGGCCTCGGCGAGCAGTACTTC.

In its sample, this clonotype was seen a few times. The chain has TRBV11-2 and TRBJ2-5; D gene ambiguous. The CDR3 length is 14 residues. Germline CDR1 and CDR2: SGHAT and FQNNGV. Trimming removed 3 bases from V and 4 bases from J, with 12 bases in between. CDR3 residues: CASSLGSTIETQYF. The CDR3 nucleotides read TGTGCCAGCAGCTTGGGCAGTACGATAGAGACCCAGTACTTC. Complete variable domain (other parts from reference TRBV11-2 and TRBJ2-5): EAGVAQSPRYKIIEKRQSVAFWCNPISGHATLYWYQQILGQGPKLLIQFQNNGVVDDSQLPKDRFSAERLKGVDSTLKIQPAKLEDSAVYLCASSLGSTIETQYFGPGTRLLVL.

This clonotype has ten or more counts. The chain joins TRBV28 to TRBJ2-7; perhaps TRBD2 as D (6 bases). The germline V gene encodes CDR1 MDHEN and CDR2 SYDVKM. The CDR3 sequence is 15 residues long. V lost 2 bases to trimming and J lost 4 bases, with 15 bases between them. Here the CDR3 reads CASSLNWQAGYEQYF. CDR3 nucleotides: TGTGCCAGCAGTTTAAACTGGCAGGCGGGATACGAGCAGTACTTC.

In this sample, this clonotype turned up a few times. The rearrangement links TRBV7-8 to TRBJ2-1; D ambiguous. CDR1 and CDR2 from the germline V gene are SGHVS and FQNEAQ. The CDR3 spans 15 residues. The germline V and J ends were trimmed by 7 bases and 0 bases, with 13 bases remaining between them. The CDR3 region is CASIPTISSYNEQFF. The CDR3 DNA is TGTGCCAGCATCCCGACGATAAGCTCCTACAATGAGCAGTTCTTC.

The J gene is TRBJ1-4, the V gene TRBV4-1; D unresolved. With 0 bases removed from V and 8 bases from J, the gap between germline ends came to 13 bases. CDR3 length: 15 residues. Germline V gene sequence: CDR1 MGHRA, CDR2 YSYEKL. This CDR3 reads CASSQETQLNEKLFF. DNA of the CDR3: TGCGCCAGCAGCCAAGAAACCCAGTTAAACGAAAAACTGTTTTTT.